This entry features one TCR beta chain sequence. The CDR3 totals 15 residues. Germline V gives CDR1 MNHNS, CDR2 SASEGT. Losses at the gene ends were 4 bases for V and 5 bases for J; bases not matched to a gene: 7. This sample is drawn from a study of cytomegalovirus exposure and HLA in healthy donors. Primers included in the PCR were 60 Vbeta and 13 Jbeta primers. In the original processing: Unique TCR beta chains numbered approximately 80 million in a later analysis, with around 12 million shared. Clones were sequenced by immunoSEQ multiplex PCR, and TCRdb holds only the in-frame ones, with some missing. V and J calls and clone size are copied from that table; D and trimming were computed from the DNA. Found here are about 260,000 clones, 80% to 90% of them singletons; the top ten hold more than 1.5%.

The sequence was obtained from a woman aged 40 to 49 in good health and CMV-seropositive. This rearrangement joins TRBV6-1 to TRBJ2-7, with 11 nucleotides matching TRBD2. Sequenced material: PBMCs. CDR3 region: CASSGRLAGMNEQYF. The CDR3 DNA reads TGTGCCAGCAGTGGCAGACTAGCGGGAATGAACGAGCAGTACTTC.